This TCR beta chain was recovered during a study of cytomegalovirus exposure and HLA in healthy donors. Overall study context: Genotyping of 400 or so donors showed that approximately 83% belonged to the Caucasian-associated ancestry cluster. Findings and limits, study-wide: Later analysis suggested most CMV-associated TCR beta chains were HLA-restricted. In a later analysis, HLA-associated TCR beta chains were more clonally expanded than equally common others.

60 Vbeta and 13 Jbeta primers were used in PCR. Generated by immunoSEQ multiplex PCR, the TCRdb table keeps only in-frame clones and is missing some. The data hold some 160,000 clones, with under 80% observed a single time. The V gene end was trimmed by 5 bases and the J gene end by 0 bases; junction bases not matched to a gene: 10. The V gene's germline CDR1 is LNHDA and CDR2 SQIVND (reference sequence). This CDR3 spans 18 amino acids. This clone was counted only a few times. Its antigen remains unidentified. The clonotype comes from a woman in her twenties or thirties in good health and CMV-seronegative. The chain is built from TRBV19 and TRBJ2-6; 7 bases map to TRBD2. Sequencing was carried out using PBMCs. CDR3: CASSWGGTVNSGANVLTF. The CDR3 nucleotides are TGTGCCAGTAGTTGGGGGGGTACCGTGAACTCTGGGGCCAACGTCCTGACTTTC. Full variable domain (rest looked up from reference TRBV19 and TRBJ2-6): DGGITQSPKYLFRKEGQNVTLSCEQNLNHDAMYWYRQDPGQGLRLIYYSQIVNDFQKGDIAEGYSVSREKKESFPLTVTSAQKNPTAFYLCASSWGGTVNSGANVLTFGAGSRLTVL.